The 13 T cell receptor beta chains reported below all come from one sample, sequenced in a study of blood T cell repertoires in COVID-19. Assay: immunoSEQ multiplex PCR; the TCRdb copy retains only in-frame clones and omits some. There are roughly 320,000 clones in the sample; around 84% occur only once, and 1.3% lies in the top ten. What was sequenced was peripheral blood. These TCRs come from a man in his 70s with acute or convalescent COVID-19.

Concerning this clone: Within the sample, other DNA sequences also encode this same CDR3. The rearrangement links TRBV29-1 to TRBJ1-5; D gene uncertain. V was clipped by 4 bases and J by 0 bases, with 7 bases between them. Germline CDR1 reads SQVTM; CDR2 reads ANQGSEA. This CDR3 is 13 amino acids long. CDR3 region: CSVAENSNQPQHF. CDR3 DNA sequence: TGCAGCGTTGCGGAGAATAGCAATCAGCCCCAGCATTTT.

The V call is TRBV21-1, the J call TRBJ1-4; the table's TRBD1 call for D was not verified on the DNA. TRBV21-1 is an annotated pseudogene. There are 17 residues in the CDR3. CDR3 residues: CASSKVAREGANEKLFF. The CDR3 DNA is TGTGCCAGCAGCAAAGTCGCCAGGGAAGGGGCTAATGAAAAACTGTTTTTT.

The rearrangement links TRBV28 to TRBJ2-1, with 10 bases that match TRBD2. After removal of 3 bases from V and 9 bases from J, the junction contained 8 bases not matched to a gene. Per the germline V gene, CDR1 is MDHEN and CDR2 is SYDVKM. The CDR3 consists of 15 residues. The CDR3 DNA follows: TGTGCCAGCAGTTTCCAGCGGGGGGGCCGGGTTGAGCAGTTCTTC. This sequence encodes CASSFQRGGRVEQFF.

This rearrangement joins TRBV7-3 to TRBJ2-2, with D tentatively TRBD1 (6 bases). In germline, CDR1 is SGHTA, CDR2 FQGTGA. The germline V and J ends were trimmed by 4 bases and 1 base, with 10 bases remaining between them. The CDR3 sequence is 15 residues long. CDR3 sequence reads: CASSYVGQNTGELFF. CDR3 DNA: TGTGCCAGCAGCTACGTGGGACAGAACACCGGGGAGCTGTTTTTT.

This chain's CDR3 is CASSDASGGPYNEQFF. The DNA of the CDR3 is TGTGCCAGCAGTGATGCTAGCGGGGGACCCTACAATGAGCAGTTCTTC. V gene TRBV2 combines with J gene TRBJ2-1; 10 bases are shared with TRBD2. Trimming at V came to 3 bases and at J to 2 bases, leaving 4 bases not matched to a gene. Per the germline V gene, CDR1 is SNHLY and CDR2 is FYNNEI. The CDR3 contains 16 residues.

The CDR3 DNA follows: TGTGCCAGCAGTTATTTCACCGGGACAGCAAGAAACACCATATATTTT. Its protein product is CASSYFTGTARNTIYF. V usage is TRBV5-5 and J usage is TRBJ1-3; 7 bases agree with TRBD1. Losses at the gene ends were 5 bases for V and 5 bases for J; bases not matched to a gene: 13. CDR3 length: 16 amino acids. Germline CDR1 SGHKS, CDR2 YYEKEE (reference sequence).

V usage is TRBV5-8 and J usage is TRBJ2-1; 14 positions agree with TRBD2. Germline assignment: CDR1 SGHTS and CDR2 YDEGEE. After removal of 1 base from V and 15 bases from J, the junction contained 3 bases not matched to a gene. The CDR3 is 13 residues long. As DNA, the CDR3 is TGTGCCAGCAGCTTGAGACTAGCGGGAGGGGGGTTCTTC. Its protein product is CASSLRLAGGGFF.

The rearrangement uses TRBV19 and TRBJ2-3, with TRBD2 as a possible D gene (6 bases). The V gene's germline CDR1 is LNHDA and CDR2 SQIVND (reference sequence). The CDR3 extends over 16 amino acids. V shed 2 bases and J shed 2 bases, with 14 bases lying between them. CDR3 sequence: CASSISGGLYTDTQYF. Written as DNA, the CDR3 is TGTGCCAGTAGTATAAGCGGAGGGCTCTACACAGATACGCAGTATTTT.

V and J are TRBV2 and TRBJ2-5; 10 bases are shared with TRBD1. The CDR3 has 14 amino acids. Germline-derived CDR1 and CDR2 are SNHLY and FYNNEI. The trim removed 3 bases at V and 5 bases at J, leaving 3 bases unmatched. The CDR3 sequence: CASSETGGTETQYF. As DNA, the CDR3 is TGTGCCAGCAGTGAGACAGGGGGCACGGAGACCCAGTACTTC.

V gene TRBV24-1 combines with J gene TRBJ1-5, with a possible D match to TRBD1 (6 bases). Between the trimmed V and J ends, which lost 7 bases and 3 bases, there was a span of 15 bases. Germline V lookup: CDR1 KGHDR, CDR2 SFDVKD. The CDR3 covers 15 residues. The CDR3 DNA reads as TGTGCCACCAGCCCGGGGGGGCAGGCCAATCAGCCCCAGCATTTT. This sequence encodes CATSPGGQANQPQHF.

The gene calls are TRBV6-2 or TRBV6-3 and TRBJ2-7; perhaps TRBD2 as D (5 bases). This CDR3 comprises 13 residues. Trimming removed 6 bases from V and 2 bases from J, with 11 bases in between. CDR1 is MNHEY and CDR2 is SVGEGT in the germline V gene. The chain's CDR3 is CASSHDYTYEQYF. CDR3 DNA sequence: TGTGCCAGCAGCCACGACTACACCTACGAGCAGTACTTC.

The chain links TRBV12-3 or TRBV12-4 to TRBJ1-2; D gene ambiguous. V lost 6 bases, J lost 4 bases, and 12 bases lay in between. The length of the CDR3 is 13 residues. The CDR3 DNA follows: TGTGCCAGCAGGAGGCAGACGCCCTATGGCTACACCTTC. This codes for CASRRQTPYGYTF.

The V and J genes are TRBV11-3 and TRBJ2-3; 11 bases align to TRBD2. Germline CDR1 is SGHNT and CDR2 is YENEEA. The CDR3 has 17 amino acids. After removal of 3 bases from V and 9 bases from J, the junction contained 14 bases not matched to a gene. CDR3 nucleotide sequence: TGTGCCAGCAGCTTGGGAGATAGCGGGGGGGTCCAGATAACGCAGTATTTT. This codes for CASSLGDSGGVQITQYF.